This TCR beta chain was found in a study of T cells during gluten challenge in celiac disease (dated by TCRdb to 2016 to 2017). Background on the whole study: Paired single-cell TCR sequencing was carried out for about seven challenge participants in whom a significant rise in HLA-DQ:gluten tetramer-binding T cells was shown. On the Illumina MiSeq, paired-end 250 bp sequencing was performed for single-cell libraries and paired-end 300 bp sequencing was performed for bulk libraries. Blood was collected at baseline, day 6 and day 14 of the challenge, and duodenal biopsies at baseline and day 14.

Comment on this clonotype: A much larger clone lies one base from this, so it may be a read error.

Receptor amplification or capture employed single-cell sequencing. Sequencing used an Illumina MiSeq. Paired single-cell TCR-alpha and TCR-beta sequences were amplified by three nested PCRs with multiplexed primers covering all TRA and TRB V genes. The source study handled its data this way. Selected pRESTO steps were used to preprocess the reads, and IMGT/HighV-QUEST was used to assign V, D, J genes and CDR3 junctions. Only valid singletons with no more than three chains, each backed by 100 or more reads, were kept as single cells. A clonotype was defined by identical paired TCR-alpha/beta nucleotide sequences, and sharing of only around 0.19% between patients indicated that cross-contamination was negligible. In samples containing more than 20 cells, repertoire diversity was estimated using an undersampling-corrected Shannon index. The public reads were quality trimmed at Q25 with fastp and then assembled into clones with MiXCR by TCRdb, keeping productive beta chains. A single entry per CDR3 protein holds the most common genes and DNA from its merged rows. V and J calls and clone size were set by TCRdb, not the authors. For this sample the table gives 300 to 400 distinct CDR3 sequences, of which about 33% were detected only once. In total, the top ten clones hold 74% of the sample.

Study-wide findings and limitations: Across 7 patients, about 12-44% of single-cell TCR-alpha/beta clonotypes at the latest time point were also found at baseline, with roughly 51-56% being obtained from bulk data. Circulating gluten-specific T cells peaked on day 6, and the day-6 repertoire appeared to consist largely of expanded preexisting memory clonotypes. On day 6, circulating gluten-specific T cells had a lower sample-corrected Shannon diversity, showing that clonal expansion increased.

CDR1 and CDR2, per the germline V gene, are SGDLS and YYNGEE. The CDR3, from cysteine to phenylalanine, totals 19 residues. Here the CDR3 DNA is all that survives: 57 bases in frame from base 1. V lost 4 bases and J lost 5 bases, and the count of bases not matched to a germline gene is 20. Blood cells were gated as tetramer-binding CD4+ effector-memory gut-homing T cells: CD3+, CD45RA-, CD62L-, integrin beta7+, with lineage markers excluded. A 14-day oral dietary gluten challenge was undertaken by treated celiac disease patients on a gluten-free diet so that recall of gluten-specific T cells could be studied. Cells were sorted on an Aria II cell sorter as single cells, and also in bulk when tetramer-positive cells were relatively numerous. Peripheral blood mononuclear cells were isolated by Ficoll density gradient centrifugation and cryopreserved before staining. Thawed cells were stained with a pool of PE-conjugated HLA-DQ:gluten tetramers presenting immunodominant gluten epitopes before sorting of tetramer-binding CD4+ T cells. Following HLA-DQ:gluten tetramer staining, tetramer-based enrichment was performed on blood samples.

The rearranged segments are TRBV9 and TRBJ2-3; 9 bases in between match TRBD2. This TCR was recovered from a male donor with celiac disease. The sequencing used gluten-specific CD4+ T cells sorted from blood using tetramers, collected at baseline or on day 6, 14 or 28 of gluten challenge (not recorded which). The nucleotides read TGTGCCAGCAGCTTCTCCCCGGGACTAGCAACGGTCTTGATAGATACGCAGTATTTT. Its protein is CASSFSPGLATVLIDTQYF.